This T cell receptor (beta chain) appears in the sequencing data of a study of T cell repertoires in cytomegalovirus infection (dated by TCRdb to the late 2010s). General notes on the study: The peptide stimulations were aimed at well-studied HLA-B-restricted epitopes as well as recently identified HLA-C-restricted CMV epitopes, whose presentation resists viral immunomodulation. The HLA type of each donor mattered for the analysis, because public TCR beta signatures pointed to carriage of CMV infection along with the matching HLA type.

Per the publication, the treatment or condition label means: in vitro stimulation with specific CMV peptide epitopes to enrich CMV-specific T cells. The paper's findings and limits, for the study overall: In both this cohort and an independent roughly 400-donor cohort, the cumulative frequency of public TCR beta family members distinguished carriers of CMV infection plus the relevant HLA type. In the ex vivo response, HLA-C-restricted CMV-specific TCR beta clonotypes were dominant, and in two of eight donors the single most frequent clonotype came from this HLA-C-restricted group.

This clonotype was found once. It lacks a known antigen. No clone much larger than this one lies a single base away; base qualities are absent. Evidence from a single read is weak. TCRdb records Illumina HiSeq 1500 as the sequencer. The public sequencing data were trimmed at Q25 with fastp and processed into clonotypes with MiXCR by TCRdb, which kept only in-frame beta chains. All rows with the same CDR3 protein become a single entry with the most common DNA and genes. A total of some 920,000 distinct CDR3 sequences appear in this sample, approximately 31% of them only once. Around 15% of the sample is taken by the ten largest. From the cysteine up to the phenylalanine, the CDR3 has a length of 14 residues. Kept here is only the CDR3 DNA, which spans 42 bases and is read in frame from base 1. Trimming costs V 2 bases and J 7 bases, and their ends lie 14 bases apart. CDR1 and CDR2 were assigned from the germline V gene as MGHRA and YSYEKL.

This specimen was cultured CD8+ T cells from PBMCs, taken from culture after CMV antigen stimulation. The rearranged chain carries TRBV4-1 and TRBJ1-1; the D gene is perhaps TRBD1, on 6 matching bases. The receptor was derived from a human donor in good health (CMV status not recorded). Some clones in this sample may be carry-over from other donors' samples. The CDR3 region has the sequence CASSQFRGGLEAFF. The nucleotide sequence reads as follows: TGCGCCAGCAGCCAATTTCGGGGGGGCCTTGAAGCTTTCTTT.